The clone carrying this T cell receptor (beta chain) was observed a single time. What it binds is unknown. J was trimmed by 5 bases and V by 4 bases; bases with no gene match: 17. The CDR3 is 20 residues long. The V gene's germline CDR1 is SGHTA and CDR2 FQGTGA. This specimen comes from a study of T cell responses to AZD1222 COVID-19 vaccine. General study results and limits: Most donors were white British, females outnumbered males, and clonal diversity was possibly underestimated. Regions 160-218 and 743-854 held dominance among vaccine-associated CD4 TCRs, which spanned spike.

Second-dose timings of about 4 or about 12 weeks were pooled. Sequenced by immunoSEQ multiplex PCR; TCRdb stores in-frame clones only, minus some. Seen here are 150,000 to 200,000 clones, 70% to 90% observed once, and the top ten hold 4% to 5.5%. This sequence originates from an adult who received the AZD1222 COVID-19 vaccine. V gene TRBV7-3 combines with J gene TRBJ2-1, with 13 bases lining up with TRBD2. Specimen: peripheral blood, collected 28 days after the second AZD1222 dose. CDR3: CASSSVTLAGGRIHHNEQFF. DNA of the CDR3: TGTGCCAGCAGCTCCGTCACACTAGCGGGGGGGCGAATTCACCACAATGAGCAGTTCTTC.